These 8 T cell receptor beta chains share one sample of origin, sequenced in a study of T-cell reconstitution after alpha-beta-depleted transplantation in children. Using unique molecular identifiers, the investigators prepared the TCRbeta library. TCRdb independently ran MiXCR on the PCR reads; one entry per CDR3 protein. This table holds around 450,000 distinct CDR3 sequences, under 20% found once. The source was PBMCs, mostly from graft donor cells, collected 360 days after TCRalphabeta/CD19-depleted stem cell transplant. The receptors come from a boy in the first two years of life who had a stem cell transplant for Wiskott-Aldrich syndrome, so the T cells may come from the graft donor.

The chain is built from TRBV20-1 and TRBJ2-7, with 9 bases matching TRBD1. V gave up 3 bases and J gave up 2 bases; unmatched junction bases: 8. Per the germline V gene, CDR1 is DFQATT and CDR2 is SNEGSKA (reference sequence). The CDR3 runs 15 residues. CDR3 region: CSASTPRDRAYEQYF. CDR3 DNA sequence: TGCAGTGCTAGCACACCCCGGGACAGGGCCTACGAGCAGTACTTC.

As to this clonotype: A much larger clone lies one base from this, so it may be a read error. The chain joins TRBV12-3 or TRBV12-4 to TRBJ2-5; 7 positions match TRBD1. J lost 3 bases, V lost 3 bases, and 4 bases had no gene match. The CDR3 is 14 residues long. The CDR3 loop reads CASSLTGQEETQYF. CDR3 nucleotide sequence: TGTGCCAGCAGTTTGACAGGGCAGGAAGAGACCCAGTACTTC.

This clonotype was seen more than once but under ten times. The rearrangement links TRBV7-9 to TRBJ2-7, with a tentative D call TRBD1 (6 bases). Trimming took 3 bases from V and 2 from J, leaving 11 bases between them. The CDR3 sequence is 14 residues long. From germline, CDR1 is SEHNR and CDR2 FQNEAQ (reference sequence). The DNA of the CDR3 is TGTGCCAGCAGCTTTAGTCAGGGGCCCTACGAGCAGTACTTC. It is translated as CASSFSQGPYEQYF. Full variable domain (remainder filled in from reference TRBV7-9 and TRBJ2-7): DTGVSQNPRHKITKRGQNVTFRCDPISEHNRLYWYRQTLGQGPEFLTYFQNEAQLEKSRLLSDRFSAERPKGSFSTLEIQRTEQGDSAMYLCASSFSQGPYEQYFGPGTRLTVT.

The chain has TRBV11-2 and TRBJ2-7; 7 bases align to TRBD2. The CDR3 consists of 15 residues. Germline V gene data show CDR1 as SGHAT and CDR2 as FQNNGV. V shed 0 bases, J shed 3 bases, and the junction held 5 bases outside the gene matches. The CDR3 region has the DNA TGTGCCAGCAGCTTAGAAGCAGGGAGGGTCTACGAGCAGTACTTC. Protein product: CASSLEAGRVYEQYF.

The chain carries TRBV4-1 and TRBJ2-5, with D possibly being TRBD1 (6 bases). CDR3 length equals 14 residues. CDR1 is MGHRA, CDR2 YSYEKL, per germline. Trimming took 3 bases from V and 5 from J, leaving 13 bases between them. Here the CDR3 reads CASSQTGGLETQYF. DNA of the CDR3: TGCGCCAGCAGCCAGACAGGCGGACTGGAGACCCAGTACTTC.

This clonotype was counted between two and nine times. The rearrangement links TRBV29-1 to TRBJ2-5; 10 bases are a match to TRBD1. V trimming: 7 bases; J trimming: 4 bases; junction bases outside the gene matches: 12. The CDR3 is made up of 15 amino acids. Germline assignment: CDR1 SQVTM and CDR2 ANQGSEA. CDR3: CSGQLPGQGRETQYF. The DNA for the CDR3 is TGCAGCGGCCAGTTACCGGGACAGGGGAGAGAGACCCAGTACTTC.

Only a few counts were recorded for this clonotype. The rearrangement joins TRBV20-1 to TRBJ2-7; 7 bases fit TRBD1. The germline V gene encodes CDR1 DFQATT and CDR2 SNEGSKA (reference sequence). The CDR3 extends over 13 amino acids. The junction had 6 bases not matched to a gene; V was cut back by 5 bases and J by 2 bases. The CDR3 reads CSAWTGGTYEQYF. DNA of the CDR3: TGCAGTGCTTGGACAGGTGGCACCTACGAGCAGTACTTC.

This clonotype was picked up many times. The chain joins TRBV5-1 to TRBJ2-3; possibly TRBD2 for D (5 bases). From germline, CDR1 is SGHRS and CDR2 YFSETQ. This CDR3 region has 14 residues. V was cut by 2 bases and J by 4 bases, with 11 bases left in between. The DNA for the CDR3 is TGCGCCAGCAGCTTTACTAGTAGCTCAGATACGCAGTATTTT. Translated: CASSFTSSSDTQYF.